This TCR beta chain was captured in a study of cytomegalovirus exposure and HLA in healthy donors. Overall study results and limits: A few of the chains that were CMV-associated were confirmed in vitro to be specific for CMV antigens.

As concerns this clone: No antigen is known for it.

This table comes from immunoSEQ multiplex PCR, and its TCRdb copy is limited to in-frame clones, with some not included. The sample records roughly 250,000 clones, 87% being singletons. The source material was PBMCs. This receptor was obtained from a man younger than 30 in good health and CMV-seronegative.

The CDR3 DNA sequence: TGCGCCAGCAGCCAAGATCGCGGCAGGGAAGACTATGGCTACACCTTC. It codes for CASSQDRGREDYGYTF. The chain links TRBV4-3 to TRBJ1-2; perhaps TRBD1 as D (5 bases). The CDR3 sequence is 16 residues long. Looked up from germline, CDR1 is LGHNA and CDR2 is YSLEER. Trimming took 0 bases from V and 3 from J, leaving 14 bases between them.